Shown below are 11 T cell receptor beta chains from a single sample sequenced in a study of CD8+CD57+ T cells in acquired aplastic anemia. Sequencing was done on patients that had shown CD8+CD57+ cell expansion by flow cytometry. The use of genomic DNA as template underpinned the TCR beta VDJ and CDR3 profiling. TCRdb reprocessed the reads with MiXCR, giving one entry per CDR3 protein. This table has roughly 220,000 distinct CDR3 sequences, 65% appearing once. Specimen: sorted CD4+, CD8+, or CD8+CD57+ T cells (not recorded which) from PBMCs. All receptors come from a human donor with aplastic anemia.

The chain is built from TRBV20-1 and TRBJ1-1; D ambiguous. The CDR3 runs 13 residues. Germline CDR1 DFQATT, CDR2 SNEGSKA (reference sequence). Trimming left V 0 bases short and J 6 bases short, with 11 bases between. The CDR3 DNA follows: TGCAGTGCTAGAGATGGGAGAAAACCTGAAGCTTTCTTT. Translating gives CSARDGRKPEAFF.

This clonotype was seen more than once but under ten times. V usage is TRBV10-3 and J usage is TRBJ1-3; a weak D match, TRBD1 (5 bases). This CDR3 contains 13 residues. The germline V gene has CDR1 ENHRY and CDR2 SYGVKD. V was trimmed by 7 bases and J by 4 bases, leaving 11 bases between them. This CDR3 is CAITGTSGNTIYF. DNA of the CDR3: TGTGCCATCACTGGGACCTCAGGAAACACCATATATTTT.

V and J are TRBV7-3 and TRBJ2-3, with D possibly being TRBD1 or TRBD2 (7 bases each). The V end lost 5 bases, the J end lost 0 bases, and 18 bases lay between the germline ends. The CDR3 is 17 amino acids. The germline V gene encodes CDR1 SGHTA and CDR2 FQGTGA. The CDR3 sequence is CASSPKGASGSTDTQYF. CDR3 in DNA: TGTGCCAGCAGCCCAAAGGGGGCTAGCGGCAGCACAGATACGCAGTATTTT. The variable domain in full, completed from reference TRBV7-3 and TRBJ2-3, reads GAGVSQTPSNKVTEKGKYVELRCDPISGHTALYWYRQSLGQGPEFLIYFQGTGAADDSGLPNDRFFAVRPEGSVSTLKIQRTERGDSAVYLCASSPKGASGSTDTQYFGPGTRLTVL.

The chain uses TRBV30 and TRBJ1-3; D is unresolved. The V end lost 3 bases, the J end lost 11 bases, and 11 bases lay between the germline ends. Germline CDR1 is GTSNPN and CDR2 is SVGIG (reference sequence). This CDR3 contains 11 residues. CDR3 in amino acids: CAWRPGPAIYF. The CDR3 DNA reads as TGTGCCTGGAGGCCCGGCCCGGCCATATATTTT.

V and J are TRBV24-1 and TRBJ1-2; D unclear. Germline V gene lookup returns CDR1 KGHDR and CDR2 SFDVKD. This CDR3 has 13 residues. Trimming left V 3 bases short and J 3 bases short, with 7 bases between. The CDR3 DNA is TGTGCCACCAGTGATCGCCTCGACTATGGCTACACCTTC. It yields the protein CATSDRLDYGYTF.

The chain links TRBV10-3 to TRBJ2-7, with a tentative D call TRBD1 (6 bases). This CDR3 is 18 amino acids long. The germline V and J ends were trimmed by 0 bases and 5 bases, with 23 bases remaining between them. Germline V gene lookup returns CDR1 ENHRY and CDR2 SYGVKD. This CDR3 is CAISESLTEQGKKDEQYF. The CDR3 coding sequence is TGTGCCATCAGTGAGTCCCTAACAGAACAGGGAAAGAAAGACGAGCAGTACTTC.

The chain couples TRBV5-1 to TRBJ2-1; 8 nucleotides agree with TRBD2. The CDR3 extends over 16 amino acids. Trimming cost V 0 bases and J 9 bases; bases outside gene matches: 11. Looked up from germline, CDR1 is SGHRS and CDR2 is YFSETQ. The CDR3 DNA reads TGCGCCAGCAGCTTGGCCTTTGGGACTAGTGTATCTGAGCAGTTCTTC. Its translation: CASSLAFGTSVSEQFF.

The CDR3 region has the DNA TGCAGTGCTAGATCCCGGGAGGGCTACAATGAGCAGTTCTTC. Protein: CSARSREGYNEQFF. The V gene is TRBV20-1, the J gene TRBJ2-1, with 8 bases matching TRBD2. Germline trimming cut 2 bases from V and 3 bases from J; bases unmatched to any gene: 3. CDR1 DFQATT and CDR2 SNEGSKA come from the germline V gene (reference sequence). This CDR3 has 14 residues.

This chain uses TRBV20-1 with TRBJ1-5, with TRBD1 identical over 8 bases. The germline gives CDR1 DFQATT, CDR2 SNEGSKA (reference sequence). The V and J ends lost 3 bases and 4 bases, in that order; junction bases with no gene match: 8. The CDR3 extends over 15 amino acids. The CDR3 here is CSASAGTGTNQPQHF. CDR3 nucleotide sequence: TGCAGTGCTAGTGCCGGGACAGGTACTAATCAGCCCCAGCATTTT.

The rearrangement uses TRBV5-1 and TRBJ1-2; D not resolved. This CDR3 is built from 13 residues. V shed 0 bases and J shed 7 bases, with 10 bases lying between them. Germline V lookup: CDR1 SGHRS, CDR2 YFSETQ. CDR3 in amino acids: CASSLGERGGYTF. Written as DNA, the CDR3 is TGCGCCAGCAGCTTGGGAGAACGGGGTGGCTACACCTTC.

In its sample, this clonotype was seen a few times. A much larger clone differs by one base, so this may be a read error. V is TRBV9 and J is TRBJ2-3, with 8 bases matching TRBD2. The CDR3 covers 16 residues. Germline loops: CDR1 SGDLS, CDR2 YYNGEE. As DNA, the CDR3 is TGTGACAGCAGCGACGGGGGGGGACCTCCCACAGATACGCAGTATTTT. Protein sequence: CDSSDGGGPPTDTQYF.